A single TCR beta chain is shown here with its context. This clonotype was seen only a few times. This clone's antigen is unknown. The record has no base qualities; no much larger clone is one base away. To prepare the library, 5' RACE was applied. The sequencing machine was an Illumina HiSeq 2500. A second roughly 7 to 11 cycle PCR used a sample-barcoded 5' primer and a J-beta primer mix. A unique molecular identifier was introduced onto each TCR beta cDNA molecule by a template-switch 5' adaptor carrying 12 random nucleotides. Each sample yielded at least 2.5 million CDR3-containing paired-end reads. All of the RNA was converted into first-strand cDNA using the Mint cDNA synthesis kit, with a TRBC-specific oligonucleotide serving as the primer. Following uracil-DNA glycosylase treatment, a first 18-cycle PCR with universal primers M1SS and BC2_uni_R was performed on all cDNA. On the authors' methods: For normalization, 1 million high-quality reads, each with a distinct molecular identifier, were randomly selected from each sample. Reads sharing molecular identifiers were discarded rather than binned into consensus sequences. MiTCR, with a Q25 quality threshold and the strictest error-elimination algorithm, was used for CDR3 identification, clonotype clustering and error correction. A nonparametric unseen species model with Euler transformation was used to estimate lower-bound total TCR beta diversity. Clones were called with MiXCR by TCRdb after fastp trimmed the public reads at Q25, and only in-frame beta chains were retained. Rows are combined by CDR3 protein, so each entry shows the most common genes and DNA. The authors' filters were not applied to this entry. For this sample there are over 500,000 distinct CDR3 sequences; around 52% appear just once. Clones ranked in the top ten supply about 13% of the sample.

The approximately 40 donors, aged about 6 to 100 years, were systemically healthy Caucasian individuals from Russia. About 10 milliliters of peripheral blood were collected from each donor into EDTA-treated Vacutainer tubes. Ficoll-Paque density-gradient centrifugation was used to isolate PBMCs, with at least 6.5 million per sample. Total RNA, at least 6 micrograms per sample, was extracted from PBMCs with Trizol reagent. Naive CD45RAhigh/CD27high T cell percentages were measured by flow cytometry on a PBMC aliquot from every donor. These data are taken from a study of blood T cells in healthy people across ages (dated by TCRdb to the mid-2010s). Regarding the complete study: In model experiments, template switching captured roughly one uniquely barcoded TCR beta cDNA molecule for every two T cells. The study measured age-related changes in TCR beta repertoire diversity using deep sequencing normalized with unique cDNA molecular identifiers. Donors were grouped into four age groups: young (average approximately 16 years), middle-aged (roughly 37), aged (around 60) and long-lived (approximately 75). To avoid experimental bias, donors of different ages were spread randomly across the sequencing lanes. The study analyzed two additional independent replicas of 1 million unique cDNA reads from the same blood draw for two donors, one aged 18 to 29 and one aged 80 or older.

Study-level results and caveats: Because profiling used bulk unsorted PBMCs, naive and antigen-experienced compartments could not be compared conclusively. Because donor CMV infection status was unknown, age-related changes in expanded clonotypes were potentially confounded. As age increased, observed TCR beta diversity per million T cells dropped in a roughly linear way, and a significant reduction was already evident by age around 41. The long-lived group showed more naive CD4+ T cells, fewer expanded clones and increased TCR diversity than the aged group, suggesting age selection. Estimates of total diversity based on one million sequenced T cells were regarded as lower bounds and as underestimates. The percentage of naive T cells measured by flow cytometry correlated strongly with observed TCR beta diversity.

The CDR1 and CDR2 encoded by the germline V gene are SQVTM and ANQGSEA. The CDR3, from cysteine to phenylalanine, totals 15 residues. The only DNA kept is the CDR3, 45 bases in frame from the first base. Between the V and J ends, shortened by 0 bases and 4 bases respectively, the junction contains 15 bases. This receptor was taken from an elderly woman in good health. The chain links TRBV29-1 with TRBJ1-1; the D gene lacks a confident call. The specimen was blood. The CDR3 protein sequence reads: CSVEDSTLVTTEAFF. The nucleotides read TGCAGCGTTGAAGACTCCACACTGGTTACCACTGAAGCTTTCTTT.